One sample yielded the 20 T cell receptor beta chains listed below, sequenced in a study of T cell responses to AZD1222 COVID-19 vaccine (dated by TCRdb to 2020 to 2022). Library preparation employed the immunoSEQ multiplex PCR assay. Imported from immuneACCESS, the table was reduced by TCRdb to in-frame sequences with V and J called. These copies leave out some clones; in studies compared against another copy, an unresolved V gene accounts for under half, and the cause of the remainder is not known. The sample includes 45,000 to 65,000 clones, with roughly 87% observed a single time. Of the sample, less than 3% falls within the top ten clones. This specimen's time point label, per the study, means: about 28 days (+/-7) after the second vaccine dose. The material sequenced was peripheral blood, taken 28 days after the second AZD1222 dose. The source of these receptors is an adult who received the AZD1222 COVID-19 vaccine.

The CDR3 loop reads CAREGGSPDRFSYEQYF. DNA for the CDR3: TGTGCCAGAGAAGGTGGGTCTCCTGATCGATTCTCCTACGAGCAGTACTTC. The V call is TRBV21-1, the J call TRBJ2-7. TRBV21-1 is a recognized pseudogene. This CDR3 is 17 amino acids long.

The chain is built from TRBV27 and TRBJ1-1; 9 positions match TRBD1. This CDR3 is built from 15 residues. The germline V gene has CDR1 MNHEY and CDR2 SMNVEV (reference sequence). V trimming: 4 bases; J trimming: 3 bases; junction bases outside the gene matches: 6. DNA for the CDR3: TGTGCCAGCAGTTCCCGGGACAGGGAGGACACTGAAGCTTTCTTT. It encodes CASSSRDREDTEAFF.

The genes are TRBV6-1 and TRBJ1-5, with TRBD1 matching 7 bases. Looked up from germline, CDR1 is MNHNS and CDR2 is SASEGT. This CDR3 has 15 amino acids. The V and J ends lost 3 bases and 5 bases, in that order; junction bases with no gene match: 7. The CDR3 region is CASSEAGGPYQPQHF. The DNA for the CDR3 is TGTGCCAGCAGTGAGGCAGGGGGACCTTATCAGCCCCAGCATTTT.

This sequence joins TRBV11-1 and TRBJ2-5, with 7 bases aligning to TRBD1. Germline values: CDR1 SGHAT, CDR2 FQDESV (reference sequence). Losses at the gene ends were 3 bases for V and 2 bases for J; bases not matched to a gene: 3. The CDR3 consists of 14 residues. CDR3 amino acids: CASSLGDRQETQYF. Written as DNA, the CDR3 is TGTGCCAGCAGCTTGGGGGACAGACAAGAGACCCAGTACTTC.

This clone was seen a few times. This chain links TRBV18 with TRBJ1-6; possible D gene TRBD1, 5 bases. In germline, CDR1 is KGHSH, CDR2 LQKENI. The CDR3 contains 15 residues. The V and J ends lost 6 bases and 6 bases respectively, with 15 bases between them. CDR3 region: CASSLLQGGNSPLHF. The CDR3 DNA sequence: TGTGCCAGCTCGCTCTTGCAGGGCGGTAATTCACCCCTCCACTTT.

This chain links TRBV10-3 with TRBJ2-2; perhaps TRBD2 as D (5 bases). Trimming removed 3 bases from V and 1 base from J, with 9 bases in between. The CDR3 has 15 amino acids. From germline, CDR1 is ENHRY and CDR2 SYGVKD. CDR3 residues: CAISDMAGNTGELFF. For the CDR3, the DNA is TGTGCCATCAGTGACATGGCGGGGAACACCGGGGAGCTGTTTTTT.

The chain carries TRBV7-2 and TRBJ1-5, with TRBD1 matching 10 bases. The junction had 3 bases not matched to a gene; V was cut back by 0 bases and J by 4 bases. Per the germline V gene, CDR1 is SGHTA and CDR2 is FQGNSA. This CDR3 is 16 amino acids long. CDR3 amino acids: CASSLAGTGVNQPQHF. The CDR3 DNA is TGTGCCAGCAGCTTAGCCGGGACAGGGGTAAATCAGCCCCAGCATTTT.

The rearrangement links TRBV6-2 or TRBV6-3 to TRBJ1-6; tentatively, D is TRBD1 (5 bases). Germline V gene data show CDR1 as MNHEY and CDR2 as SVGEGT. The CDR3 runs 14 residues. Trimming shortened V by 6 bases and J by 8 bases, and 14 bases separated the two germline ends. The CDR3 nucleotides read TGTGCCAGCAGCTCGGGACGGATCGATTCACCCCTCCACTTT. It translates to CASSSGRIDSPLHF.

The table lists this clone with a count of one. The V gene is TRBV28, the J gene TRBJ1-6; 8 nucleotides line up with TRBD1. CDR3 size: 12 residues. The V and J ends lost 8 bases and 13 bases, in that order; junction bases with no gene match: 7. The germline gives CDR1 MDHEN, CDR2 SYDVKM. This CDR3 reads CASGTGGSPLHF. CDR3 DNA sequence: TGTGCCAGCGGGACAGGAGGTTCGCCCCTCCACTTT.

The chain combines TRBV15 with TRBJ1-5; D is perhaps TRBD1 (6 bases). The CDR3 runs to 14 residues. Looked up from germline, CDR1 is LNHNV and CDR2 is YYDKDF (reference sequence). V was clipped by 6 bases and J by 6 bases, with 15 bases between them. CDR3: CATRGGGGTQPQHF. CDR3 bases: TGTGCCACCAGGGGGGGCGGGGGGACTCAGCCCCAGCATTTT.

The gene calls are TRBV7-3 and TRBJ2-7, with D tentatively TRBD2 (6 bases). Germline CDR1 is SGHTA and CDR2 is FQGTGA. The V end was cut by 5 bases, the J end by 5 bases, with 19 bases between. The CDR3 covers 15 residues. CDR3 coding DNA: TGTGCCAGCAGCCCCGGAAGCGGGCTAGGCCACGAGCAGTACTTC. Translating it yields CASSPGSGLGHEQYF.

The chain has TRBV27 and TRBJ2-7; D ambiguous. The CDR3 extends over 12 amino acids. Trimming took off 4 bases at V and 7 bases at J, with 11 bases between the two ends. The germline V gene has CDR1 MNHEY and CDR2 SMNVEV (reference sequence). CDR3 nucleotides: TGTGCCAGCAGTTACCCCCTCGGGGAGCAGTACTTC. Translation: CASSYPLGEQYF.

This clone occurred a few times. V and J are TRBV2 and TRBJ2-5; D is undetermined. Trimming removed 7 bases at V and 1 base at J, with 10 bases between. CDR1 is SNHLY, CDR2 FYNNEI, per germline. The CDR3 loop spans 13 amino acids. The CDR3 spells CASNGPFQETQYF. In nucleotides, the CDR3 is TGTGCCAGCAACGGGCCATTCCAAGAGACCCAGTACTTC.

In DNA form, the CDR3 reads TGTGCCAGCAGAGGAGGGACCGCTTATAGCAATCAGCCCCAGCATTTT. Amino acid sequence: CASRGGTAYSNQPQHF. The chain carries TRBV28 and TRBJ1-5; tentative D call: TRBD1 (5 bases). The germline CDR1 and CDR2 sequences are MDHEN and SYDVKM. V was shortened by 6 bases and J by 0 bases, with 15 bases between the two germline ends. The CDR3 has 16 amino acids. The whole variable domain, filled in from reference TRBV28 and TRBJ1-5, reads DVKVTQSSRYLVKRTGEKVFLECVQDMDHENMFWYRQDPGLGLRLIYFSYDVKMKEKGDIPEGYSVSREKKERFSLILESASTNQTSMYLCASRGGTAYSNQPQHFGDGTRLSIL.

There are a few counts of this clone. This sequence joins TRBV11-3 and TRBJ2-3, with TRBD2 as a possible D gene (6 bases). This CDR3 comprises 13 residues. The V end was cut by 5 bases, the J end by 6 bases, with 12 bases between. Germline CDR1 SGHNT, CDR2 YENEEA. Here the CDR3 reads CASSKDYRDTQYF. The CDR3 bases are TGTGCCAGCAGCAAGGACTACCGGGATACGCAGTATTTT.

This clone has a handful of counts. The genes are TRBV28 and TRBJ2-5, with 8 bases matching TRBD1. The CDR3 is 13 amino acids. Germline V lookup: CDR1 MDHEN, CDR2 SYDVKM. After removal of 5 bases from V and 10 bases from J, the junction contained 9 bases not matched to a gene. This CDR3 reads CASSRRDRGSQYF. Written as DNA, the CDR3 is TGTGCCAGCAGTCGCCGCGACAGGGGAAGCCAGTACTTC.

This clone was seen a few times. The V gene is TRBV7-9, the J gene TRBJ2-1, with D possibly TRBD2 on 6 matching bases. Germline assignment: CDR1 SEHNR and CDR2 FQNEAQ (reference sequence). The CDR3 covers 14 residues. Trimming shortened V by 0 bases and J by 7 bases, and 10 bases separated the two germline ends. Here the CDR3 reads CASSLAGTVNEQFF. CDR3 nucleotide sequence: TGTGCCAGCAGCTTAGCCGGGACTGTGAATGAGCAGTTCTTC.

The chain carries TRBV3-1 (or the pseudogene TRBV3-2) and TRBJ2-2; TRBD2 matches at 7 bases. This CDR3 is built from 18 residues. V was clipped by 4 bases and J by 9 bases; unmatched bases: 20. In germline, CDR1 is LGHDT, CDR2 YNNKEL (reference sequence). CDR3 nucleotide sequence: TGTGCCAGCAGCCCCAGCGTTAGCGGGCGAATGGGGTCTCGGGAGCTGTTTTTT. It codes for CASSPSVSGRMGSRELFF.

The genes are TRBV11-2 and TRBJ2-1, with 7 nucleotides matching TRBD2. The CDR3 runs 15 residues. Trimming removed 3 bases from V and 2 bases from J; junction bases left unmatched: 4. From germline, CDR1 is SGHAT and CDR2 FQNNGV. CDR3 coding DNA: TGTGCCAGCAGCTTTCGGGGGGACCCCTACAATGAGCAGTTCTTC. Translated, it gives CASSFRGDPYNEQFF.

Regarding this clone: Germline and junction disagree at one end, which may indicate a read error. The gene calls are TRBV28 and TRBJ1-2; D not certain. This CDR3 comprises 12 residues. Per the germline V gene, CDR1 is MDHEN and CDR2 is SYDVKM. The CDR3 spells CASSSWELGNAF. The CDR3 DNA reads as TGTGCCAGCAGTTCCTGGGAGTTGGGGAACGCCTTC.